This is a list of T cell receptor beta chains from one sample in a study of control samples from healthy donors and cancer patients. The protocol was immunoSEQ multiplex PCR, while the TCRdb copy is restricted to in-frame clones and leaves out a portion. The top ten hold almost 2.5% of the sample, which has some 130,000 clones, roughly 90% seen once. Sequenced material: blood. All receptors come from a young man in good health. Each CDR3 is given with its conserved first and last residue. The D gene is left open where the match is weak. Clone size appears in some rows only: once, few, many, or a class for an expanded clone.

cdr3_nt: TGTGCCAGTAGTAACCCCTCGTGGGCAGATACGCAGTATTTT
cdr3_aa: CASSNPSWADTQYF
v_call: TRBV19
cdr3_length: 14
clone_size: NA
j_call: TRBJ2-3
d_call: NA

cdr3_nt: TGTGCCAGCTCAATAACTGGCCAGGGAGGGGAAGAGACCCAGTACTTC
cdr3_aa: CASSITGQGGEETQYF
v_call: TRBV18
cdr3_length: 16
clone_size: once
j_call: TRBJ2-5
d_call: TRBD2

cdr3_nt: TGTGCCAGCAGCCATACTAGCGGGAGGGTGCCCGGGGAGCTGTTTTTT
cdr3_aa: CASSHTSGRVPGELFF
v_call: TRBV3-1/TRBV3-2
cdr3_length: 16
clone_size: NA
j_call: TRBJ2-2
d_call: TRBD2

cdr3_nt: TGTGCCAGCAGCGAGAGGGGGGGTGAGCAGTTCTTC
cdr3_aa: CASSERGGEQFF
v_call: TRBV9
cdr3_length: 12
clone_size: NA
j_call: TRBJ2-1
d_call: NA

cdr3_nt: TGTGCCAGCAGCCCATTGCCCGGAAAGACAGGGAACACCGGGGAGCTGTTTTTT
cdr3_aa: CASSPLPGKTGNTGELFF
v_call: TRBV3-1/TRBV3-2
cdr3_length: 18
clone_size: NA
j_call: TRBJ2-2
d_call: NA

cdr3_nt: TGCAGTCCTAGGGGGCTTGAGACCCAGTACTTC
cdr3_aa: CSPRGLETQYF
v_call: TRBV20-1
cdr3_length: 11
clone_size: NA
j_call: TRBJ2-5
d_call: TRBD1

cdr3_nt: TGTGCCAGCAGTACGGGACATACCTACGAGCAGTACTTC
cdr3_aa: CASSTGHTYEQYF
v_call: TRBV12-3/TRBV12-4
cdr3_length: 13
clone_size: NA
j_call: TRBJ2-7
d_call: NA

cdr3_nt: TGTGCCAGCAGCCCCCGGGAAACCTACGAGCAGTACTTC
cdr3_aa: CASSPRETYEQYF
v_call: TRBV2
cdr3_length: 13
clone_size: NA
j_call: TRBJ2-7
d_call: NA

cdr3_nt: TGTGCCAGCAGCGAGTCGGGACAGAACTACGAGCAGTACTTC
cdr3_aa: CASSESGQNYEQYF
v_call: TRBV9
cdr3_length: 14
clone_size: NA
j_call: TRBJ2-7
d_call: TRBD1

cdr3_nt: TGTGCCAGCAGTCCCCGGAGGGTGGAGACCCAGTACTTC
cdr3_aa: CASSPRRVETQYF
v_call: TRBV6-5
cdr3_length: 13
clone_size: NA
j_call: TRBJ2-5
d_call: NA

cdr3_nt: TGCGCCAGCAGCTGGGGGACAGGGGTCTACGAGCAGTACTTC
cdr3_aa: CASSWGTGVYEQYF
v_call: TRBV5-1
cdr3_length: 14
clone_size: NA
j_call: TRBJ2-7
d_call: TRBD1

cdr3_nt: TGTGCCAGCAGCTTACCAGGTTTAACTGGGGCCAACGTCCTGACTTTC
cdr3_aa: CASSLPGLTGANVLTF
v_call: TRBV7-3
cdr3_length: 16
clone_size: NA
j_call: TRBJ2-6
d_call: NA

cdr3_nt: TGTGCCAGCAGGGGAAGCAATGAGCAGTTCTTC
cdr3_aa: CASRGSNEQFF
v_call: TRBV6-5
cdr3_length: 11
clone_size: NA
j_call: TRBJ2-1
d_call: NA

cdr3_nt: TGCGCCAGCAGAAAACGTGACAACATGAACACTGAAGCTTTCTTT
cdr3_aa: CASRKRDNMNTEAFF
v_call: TRBV4-1
cdr3_length: 15
clone_size: NA
j_call: TRBJ1-1
d_call: NA

cdr3_nt: TGTGCCAGCACTAGGGTTACAGGGAGCACTGAAGCTTTCTTT
cdr3_aa: CASTRVTGSTEAFF
v_call: TRBV27
cdr3_length: 14
clone_size: NA
j_call: TRBJ1-1
d_call: NA

cdr3_nt: TGCGCCAGCAGGTATAGCGGGGAGTACCAAGAGACCCAGTACTTC
cdr3_aa: CASRYSGEYQETQYF
v_call: TRBV4-1
cdr3_length: 15
clone_size: NA
j_call: TRBJ2-5
d_call: TRBD2

cdr3_nt: TGCGCCAGCAGGGAAGGGGATTTAAGGAACGAGCAGTACTTC
cdr3_aa: CASREGDLRNEQYF
v_call: TRBV5-1
cdr3_length: 14
clone_size: NA
j_call: TRBJ2-7
d_call: NA

cdr3_nt: TGTGCCAGCAGTTACGGGACAGAGATTAATTCACCCCTCCACTTT
cdr3_aa: CASSYGTEINSPLHF
v_call: TRBV6-5
cdr3_length: 15
clone_size: NA
j_call: TRBJ1-6
d_call: TRBD1

cdr3_nt: TGTGCCAGCAGTCCCCTCAGCGGGAGGGCCCGGGAGACCCAGTACTTC
cdr3_aa: CASSPLSGRARETQYF
v_call: TRBV27
cdr3_length: 16
clone_size: NA
j_call: TRBJ2-5
d_call: TRBD2

cdr3_nt: TGTGCCAGCAGCCGGGGGACAGGGAATGGCAATGAGCAGTTCTTC
cdr3_aa: CASSRGTGNGNEQFF
v_call: TRBV14
cdr3_length: 15
clone_size: NA
j_call: TRBJ2-1
d_call: TRBD1

cdr3_nt: TGTGCCAGCAGCTCTCCGACAGGGGCCGAAGAGACCCAGTACTTC
cdr3_aa: CASSSPTGAEETQYF
v_call: TRBV6-5
cdr3_length: 15
clone_size: NA
j_call: TRBJ2-5
d_call: TRBD1

cdr3_nt: TGTGCCAGCAGCCCCTCCTACGCCGGGACTACTAACACTGAAGCTTTCTTT
cdr3_aa: CASSPSYAGTTNTEAFF
v_call: TRBV7-9
cdr3_length: 17
clone_size: NA
j_call: TRBJ1-1
d_call: NA

cdr3_nt: TGTGCCAGCAGTCTATACCTGGAGGGAAGCTCCTACAATGAGCAGTTCTTC
cdr3_aa: CASSLYLEGSSYNEQFF
v_call: TRBV7-2
cdr3_length: 17
clone_size: NA
j_call: TRBJ2-1
d_call: NA

cdr3_nt: TGCGCCAGCCTCGAAAGGGAAGCGTTGAGCTCTGGGGCCAACGTCCTGACTTTC
cdr3_aa: CASLEREALSSGANVLTF
v_call: TRBV4-3
cdr3_length: 18
clone_size: NA
j_call: TRBJ2-6
d_call: NA

cdr3_nt: TGTGCCAGCAGCCCAGGGAGGTGGCCCACGGATACGCAGTATTTT
cdr3_aa: CASSPGRWPTDTQYF
v_call: TRBV7-3
cdr3_length: 15
clone_size: NA
j_call: TRBJ2-3
d_call: NA

cdr3_nt: TGTGCCAGCAGCCGTAGGGTTCTGCCTTACGAGCAGTACTTC
cdr3_aa: CASSRRVLPYEQYF
v_call: TRBV14
cdr3_length: 14
clone_size: few
j_call: TRBJ2-7
d_call: NA

cdr3_nt: TGTGCCAGCTCCCGTGGGACTAGCGGAGTTCTTAATGAGCAGTTCTTC
cdr3_aa: CASSRGTSGVLNEQFF
v_call: TRBV18
cdr3_length: 16
clone_size: few
j_call: TRBJ2-1
d_call: TRBD2

cdr3_nt: TGTGCCGTCAGCGGTCTAGCGGAGGACAATGAGCAGTTCTTC
cdr3_aa: CAVSGLAEDNEQFF
v_call: TRBV10-3
cdr3_length: 14
clone_size: once
j_call: TRBJ2-1
d_call: TRBD2

cdr3_nt: TGTGCCAGCAGCTTGGGCGTAGAAGCTTTCTTT
cdr3_aa: CASSLGVEAFF
v_call: TRBV7-9
cdr3_length: 11
clone_size: NA
j_call: TRBJ1-1
d_call: NA

cdr3_nt: TGCGCCAGCAGCCAAGAAGGGTCCGGAAGGGGCCCAGATACGCAGTATTTT
cdr3_aa: CASSQEGSGRGPDTQYF
v_call: TRBV4-3
cdr3_length: 17
clone_size: few
j_call: TRBJ2-3
d_call: NA

cdr3_nt: TGTGCCAGTGGGTTTAACACTGAAGCTTTCTTT
cdr3_aa: CASGFNTEAFF
v_call: TRBV19
cdr3_length: 11
clone_size: once
j_call: TRBJ1-1
d_call: NA

cdr3_nt: TGTGCCAGCAGCCAAGGGGTCCTGGACTCTGGAAACACCATATATTTT
cdr3_aa: CASSQGVLDSGNTIYF
v_call: TRBV3-1/TRBV3-2
cdr3_length: 16
clone_size: many
j_call: TRBJ1-3
d_call: NA

cdr3_nt: TGTGCCAGCAGTTTGGTAGGGGATAATTCACCCCTCCACTTT
cdr3_aa: CASSLVGDNSPLHF
v_call: TRBV28
cdr3_length: 14
clone_size: few
j_call: TRBJ1-6
d_call: NA

cdr3_nt: TGCAGCGGCACGACTAGCGGGGGGAATGAGCAGTTCTTC
cdr3_aa: CSGTTSGGNEQFF
v_call: TRBV29-1
cdr3_length: 13
clone_size: NA
j_call: TRBJ2-1
d_call: TRBD2

cdr3_nt: TGCGCCAGCAGCCCGCAGAGAGGGAACACAGATACGCAGTATTTT
cdr3_aa: CASSPQRGNTDTQYF
v_call: TRBV5-1
cdr3_length: 15
clone_size: NA
j_call: TRBJ2-3
d_call: NA

cdr3_nt: TGTGCCAGCAGTTTACGTTTGCAGGAGACCCAGTACTTC
cdr3_aa: CASSLRLQETQYF
v_call: TRBV27
cdr3_length: 13
clone_size: NA
j_call: TRBJ2-5
d_call: NA

cdr3_nt: TGTGCCAGCAGCTTACCTATGGGGGGGGCGAGGGACACCGGGGAGCTGTTTTTT
cdr3_aa: CASSLPMGGARDTGELFF
v_call: TRBV7-2
cdr3_length: 18
clone_size: once
j_call: TRBJ2-2
d_call: NA

cdr3_nt: TGTGCCAGCAGCATCTCCTACGAGCAGTACTTC
cdr3_aa: CASSISYEQYF
v_call: TRBV5-5
cdr3_length: 11
clone_size: NA
j_call: TRBJ2-7
d_call: NA

cdr3_nt: TGTGCCAGTAGTGGATCGGGACTAGCTGGCTACAATGAGCAGTTCTTC
cdr3_aa: CASSGSGLAGYNEQFF
v_call: TRBV19
cdr3_length: 16
clone_size: NA
j_call: TRBJ2-1
d_call: TRBD2

cdr3_nt: TGTGCCACCGCGGGACAGGACTATGGCTACACCTTC
cdr3_aa: CATAGQDYGYTF
v_call: TRBV24-1
cdr3_length: 12
clone_size: NA
j_call: TRBJ1-2
d_call: TRBD1

cdr3_nt: TGTGCCACCAGCGAGCGAATTATGGGTAACAATGAGCAGTTCTTC
cdr3_aa: CATSERIMGNNEQFF
v_call: TRBV15
cdr3_length: 15
clone_size: NA
j_call: TRBJ2-1
d_call: NA

cdr3_nt: TGCAGTGCTAGTGCAGGGAATGGCAATCAGCCCCAGCATTTT
cdr3_aa: CSASAGNGNQPQHF
v_call: TRBV20-1
cdr3_length: 14
clone_size: NA
j_call: TRBJ1-5
d_call: NA

cdr3_nt: TGTGCCTGGCAACAGGGGCCCACCGGGGAGCTGTTTTTT
cdr3_aa: CAWQQGPTGELFF
v_call: TRBV30
cdr3_length: 13
clone_size: once
j_call: TRBJ2-2
d_call: TRBD1

cdr3_nt: TGTGCCAGCAGTTACCATGGTCTAGCAGCCAAAAACATTCAGTACTTC
cdr3_aa: CASSYHGLAAKNIQYF
v_call: TRBV6-5
cdr3_length: 16
clone_size: NA
j_call: TRBJ2-4
d_call: NA

cdr3_nt: TGTGCCAGCAGCTTGATGAGATTTTCCTATAATTCACCCCTCCACTTT
cdr3_aa: CASSLMRFSYNSPLHF
v_call: TRBV5-4
cdr3_length: 16
clone_size: NA
j_call: TRBJ1-6
d_call: NA

cdr3_nt: TGTGCCAGCAGCTACCACGGTCTTGCGGGGCCAAAGAAACAAGAGACCCAGTACTTC
cdr3_aa: CASSYHGLAGPKKQETQYF
v_call: TRBV7-3
cdr3_length: 19
clone_size: NA
j_call: TRBJ2-5
d_call: NA

cdr3_nt: TGTGCCAGCAGCCAAGTTCAAACTGGATACAATGAGCAGTTCTTC
cdr3_aa: CASSQVQTGYNEQFF
v_call: TRBV3-1/TRBV3-2
cdr3_length: 15
clone_size: NA
j_call: TRBJ2-1
d_call: NA

cdr3_nt: TGCGCCAGCAGCCAGGGAGGGGTTGGTTCACCCCTCCACTTT
cdr3_aa: CASSQGGVGSPLHF
v_call: TRBV4-1
cdr3_length: 14
clone_size: NA
j_call: TRBJ1-6
d_call: NA

cdr3_nt: TGCGCCAGCAGCCGACTGACAGGGGAGGGGAATCAGCCCCAGCATTTT
cdr3_aa: CASSRLTGEGNQPQHF
v_call: TRBV4-1
cdr3_length: 16
clone_size: NA
j_call: TRBJ1-5
d_call: TRBD1

cdr3_nt: TGTGCCAGCAGCGGTCCCGGGACAGGGAACGGTAATTCACCCCTCCACTTT
cdr3_aa: CASSGPGTGNGNSPLHF
v_call: TRBV9
cdr3_length: 17
clone_size: NA
j_call: TRBJ1-6
d_call: TRBD1

cdr3_nt: TGTGCCAGCAGTGAATCCCCAGCGGGGAACTACGAGCAGTACTTC
cdr3_aa: CASSESPAGNYEQYF
v_call: TRBV6-1
cdr3_length: 15
clone_size: NA
j_call: TRBJ2-7
d_call: TRBD2

cdr3_nt: TGTGCCAGCAGCTCACCCCGGACAGGGAAAGGCGAAAAACTGTTTTTT
cdr3_aa: CASSSPRTGKGEKLFF
v_call: TRBV28
cdr3_length: 16
clone_size: once
j_call: TRBJ1-4
d_call: TRBD1

cdr3_nt: TGTGCCAGCAGCGAGGATTTGAACTACGAGCAGTACTTC
cdr3_aa: CASSEDLNYEQYF
v_call: TRBV9
cdr3_length: 13
clone_size: once
j_call: TRBJ2-7
d_call: NA

cdr3_nt: TGTGCCAGCAGTTTATATTCGGGGGGCAGTCGGCAGCCCCAGCATTTT
cdr3_aa: CASSLYSGGSRQPQHF
v_call: TRBV28
cdr3_length: 16
clone_size: NA
j_call: TRBJ1-5
d_call: NA

cdr3_nt: TGTGCCAGCTCACCACAGAGTAGCTCTGGAAACACCATATATTTT
cdr3_aa: CASSPQSSSGNTIYF
v_call: TRBV18
cdr3_length: 15
clone_size: few
j_call: TRBJ1-3
d_call: NA

cdr3_nt: TGTGCCAGCAGCAAATGGTATGAGCGGACCAACACCGGGGAGCTGTTTTTT
cdr3_aa: CASSKWYERTNTGELFF
v_call: TRBV21-1
cdr3_length: 17
clone_size: NA
j_call: TRBJ2-2
d_call: NA

cdr3_nt: TGTGCCAGTAGTATTGTTCTATCCTACGAGCAGTACTTC
cdr3_aa: CASSIVLSYEQYF
v_call: TRBV19
cdr3_length: 13
clone_size: NA
j_call: TRBJ2-7
d_call: NA